Listed here are 10 T cell receptor beta chains from one sample, sequenced in a study of beta chain features in type 1 diabetes. Study-level points and caveats: Moderate but significant shortening of TCRB CDR3s was recorded in all four CD4+ subsets from Type 1 diabetes patients.

The isolated RNA, all of it, was reverse transcribed, so expressed TCRB transcripts were what got sequenced. Assay used: immunoSEQ multiplex PCR; TCRdb lists only in-frame clones, some missing. The repertoire holds about 160,000 clones, with about 9% as singletons. For these TCRs, the target antigens are not known. The sequenced sample consisted of central memory CD4+ T cells from blood. These receptors originate from a woman in her 30s with type 1 diabetes.

There are a few counts of this clone. The chain uses TRBV18 and TRBJ2-7; D gene unclear. The CDR3 loop spans 13 amino acids. V dropped 2 bases and J dropped 3 bases, with 8 bases sitting between them. Per the germline V gene, CDR1 is KGHSH and CDR2 is LQKENI. The CDR3 protein is CASSPVDFYEQYF. The DNA for the CDR3 is TGTGCCAGCTCACCAGTCGACTTCTACGAGCAGTACTTC.

This clone was counted between two and nine times. This chain uses TRBV13 with TRBJ2-7, with 12 bases fitting TRBD2. CDR1 is PRHDT and CDR2 is FYEKMQ in the germline V gene (reference sequence). J gave up 3 bases and V 5 bases, and 5 bases lay outside the gene matches. This CDR3 is built from 15 residues. The CDR3 spells CASSGRTSGDYEQYF. The CDR3 bases are TGTGCCAGCAGCGGAAGGACTAGCGGGGACTACGAGCAGTACTTC.

In its sample, this clone was seen a few times. J is TRBJ2-7 and V is TRBV27; D not certain. Trimming cost V 4 bases and J 10 bases, with 14 bases left between them. Looked up from germline, CDR1 is MNHEY and CDR2 is SMNVEV (reference sequence). The CDR3 contains 12 residues. CDR3 in DNA: TGTGCCAGCAGTTCTACCGACTTGAAACAGTACTTC. Protein sequence: CASSSTDLKQYF.

The V call is TRBV28, the J call TRBJ1-5, with 8 bases that match TRBD1. The CDR3 length is 17 residues. The V segment lost 7 bases and the J segment 2 bases; nucleotides outside the gene matches: 13. Looked up from germline, CDR1 is MDHEN and CDR2 is SYDVKM. CDR3 sequence (DNA): TGTGCCAGCATCACTCATTGGGTGACAGGGGGCAATCAGCCCCAGCATTTT. Its translation is CASITHWVTGGNQPQHF.

This clone was counted only a few times. The rearrangement joins TRBV15 to TRBJ1-5, with 10 positions matching TRBD1. The CDR3 consists of 15 residues. Germline V gene sequence: CDR1 LNHNV, CDR2 YYDKDF (reference sequence). Unmatched junction bases numbered 8, after V lost 5 bases and J lost 7 bases. CDR3: CATSVPGQGFQPQHF. In nucleotides, the CDR3 is TGTGCCACCAGCGTACCGGGACAGGGGTTCCAGCCCCAGCATTTT.

The genes are TRBV5-6 and TRBJ2-1; 8 positions match TRBD2. From germline, CDR1 is SGHDT and CDR2 YYEEEE. Trimming removed 4 bases from V and 3 bases from J; junction bases left unmatched: 6. The CDR3 is made up of 15 amino acids. The CDR3 loop is CASSLLAENYNEQFF. CDR3 in DNA: TGTGCCAGCAGCCTACTAGCGGAAAACTACAATGAGCAGTTCTTC.

The gene calls are TRBV19 and TRBJ1-1; D gene unclear. Germline V gene sequence: CDR1 LNHDA, CDR2 SQIVND (reference sequence). This CDR3 has 14 amino acids. Trimming removed 8 bases at V and 5 bases at J, with 18 bases between. The DNA of the CDR3 is TGTGCCAGTCTAGATGCGGGTCGGATGACTGAAGCTTTCTTT. It encodes CASLDAGRMTEAFF. Looking up the rest from reference TRBV19 and TRBJ1-1 gives the full variable domain: DGGITQSPKYLFRKEGQNVTLSCEQNLNHDAMYWYRQDPGQGLRLIYYSQIVNDFQKGDIAEGYSVSREKKESFPLTVTSAQKNPTAFYLCASLDAGRMTEAFFGQGTRLTVV.

The V call is TRBV27, the J call TRBJ2-5; possible D gene TRBD2, 5 bases. In germline, CDR1 is MNHEY, CDR2 SMNVEV (reference sequence). V was cut by 3 bases and J by 11 bases, with 22 bases left in between. The CDR3 consists of 15 residues. The CDR3 nucleotides read TGTGCCAGCAGTTTTCGGGCAGGCCCTCTCTGGGAGCAGTACTTC. Translating gives CASSFRAGPLWEQYF.

This clone showed up just a few times. The chain combines TRBV5-1 with TRBJ2-1; tentatively, D is TRBD1 (6 bases). The germline CDR1 and CDR2 sequences are SGHRS and YFSETQ. The CDR3 runs 14 residues. V gave up 4 bases and J gave up 1 base, with 9 bases separating them. The CDR3 region is CASSPQGSYNEQFF. The CDR3 region has the DNA TGCGCCAGCAGCCCCCAGGGGTCCTACAATGAGCAGTTCTTC.

The rearrangement links TRBV18 to TRBJ1-1; 11 nucleotides match TRBD1. Germline trimming cut 3 bases from V and 6 bases from J; bases unmatched to any gene: 6. CDR1 and CDR2 (germline): KGHSH, LQKENI. The CDR3 has 15 amino acids. In nucleotides, the CDR3 is TGTGCCAGCTCACCTCGGACAGGGGGCGGGGCTGAAGCTTTCTTT. Translating gives CASSPRTGGGAEAFF.